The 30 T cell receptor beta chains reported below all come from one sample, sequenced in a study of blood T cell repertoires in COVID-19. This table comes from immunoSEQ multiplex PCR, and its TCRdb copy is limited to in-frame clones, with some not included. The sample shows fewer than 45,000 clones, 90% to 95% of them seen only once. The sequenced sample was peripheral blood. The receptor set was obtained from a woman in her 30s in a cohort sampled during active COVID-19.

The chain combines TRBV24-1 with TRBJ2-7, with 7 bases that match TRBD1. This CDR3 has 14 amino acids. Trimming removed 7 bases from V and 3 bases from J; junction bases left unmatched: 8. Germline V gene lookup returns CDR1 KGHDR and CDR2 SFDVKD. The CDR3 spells CATSLDRAGYEQYF. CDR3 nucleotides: TGTGCCACCAGCCTTGACAGGGCCGGCTACGAGCAGTACTTC.

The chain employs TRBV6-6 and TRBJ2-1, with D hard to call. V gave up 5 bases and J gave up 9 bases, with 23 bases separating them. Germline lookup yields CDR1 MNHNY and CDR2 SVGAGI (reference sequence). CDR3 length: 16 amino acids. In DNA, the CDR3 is TGTGCCAGCAGTCCTCGTGGTTTCCAGTTTGGCACTGAGCAGTTCTTC. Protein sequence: CASSPRGFQFGTEQFF.

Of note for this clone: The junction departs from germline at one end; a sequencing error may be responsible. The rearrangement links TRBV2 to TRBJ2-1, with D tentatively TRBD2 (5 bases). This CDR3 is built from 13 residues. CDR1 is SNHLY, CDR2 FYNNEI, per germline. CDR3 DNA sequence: TGTGCCAGCAGTGAAGCGCTTGATTGGGGAGAGGTCTTC. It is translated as CASSEALDWGEVF.

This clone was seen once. The CDR3 bases are TGCGCCAGCAGCCAAGCTTGGTCTAGCGGGAGCACAGATACGCAGTATTTT. Residues: CASSQAWSSGSTDTQYF. This rearrangement joins TRBV4-1 to TRBJ2-3, with 8 positions matching TRBD2. The V segment lost 1 base and the J segment 0 bases; nucleotides outside the gene matches: 6. Germline lookup yields CDR1 MGHRA and CDR2 YSYEKL. The CDR3 spans 17 residues.

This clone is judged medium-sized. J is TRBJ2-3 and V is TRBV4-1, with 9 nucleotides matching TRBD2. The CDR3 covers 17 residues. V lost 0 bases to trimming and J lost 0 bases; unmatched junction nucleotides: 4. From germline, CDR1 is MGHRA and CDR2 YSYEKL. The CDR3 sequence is CASSQDPSGTSTDTQYF. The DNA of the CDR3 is TGCGCCAGCAGCCAAGACCCTAGCGGGACTAGCACAGATACGCAGTATTTT.

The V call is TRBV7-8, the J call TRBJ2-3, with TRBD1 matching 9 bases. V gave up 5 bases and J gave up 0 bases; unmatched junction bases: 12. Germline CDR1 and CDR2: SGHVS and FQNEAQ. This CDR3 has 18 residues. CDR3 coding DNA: TGTGCCAGCAGCCGGACACAGGGGGCAGGCTCTAGCACAGATACGCAGTATTTT. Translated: CASSRTQGAGSSTDTQYF.

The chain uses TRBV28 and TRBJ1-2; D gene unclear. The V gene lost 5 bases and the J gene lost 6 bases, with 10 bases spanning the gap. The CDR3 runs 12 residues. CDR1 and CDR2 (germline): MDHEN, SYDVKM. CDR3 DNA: TGTGCCAGCAGTCCCCCCCGGGATGGCTACACCTTC. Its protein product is CASSPPRDGYTF.

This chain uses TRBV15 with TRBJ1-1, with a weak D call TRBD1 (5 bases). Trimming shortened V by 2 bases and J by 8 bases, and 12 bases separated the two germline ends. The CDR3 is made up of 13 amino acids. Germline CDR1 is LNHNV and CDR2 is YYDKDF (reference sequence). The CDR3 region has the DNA TGTGCCACCAGCAGATACCAGGGATCGGAAGCTTTCTTT. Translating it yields CATSRYQGSEAFF.

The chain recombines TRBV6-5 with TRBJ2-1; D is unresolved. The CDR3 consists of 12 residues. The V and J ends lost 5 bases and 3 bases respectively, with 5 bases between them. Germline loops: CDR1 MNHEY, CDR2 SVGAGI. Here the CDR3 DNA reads TGTGCCAGCAGTACAAGCTACAATGAGCAGTTCTTC. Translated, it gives CASSTSYNEQFF.

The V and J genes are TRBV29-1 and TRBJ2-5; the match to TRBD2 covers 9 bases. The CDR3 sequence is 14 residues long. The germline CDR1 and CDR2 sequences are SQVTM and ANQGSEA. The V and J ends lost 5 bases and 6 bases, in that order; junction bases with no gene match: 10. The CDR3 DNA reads TGCAGCGTTATAAGCGGGAGGTCCCAGAAGACCCAGTACTTC. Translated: CSVISGRSQKTQYF.

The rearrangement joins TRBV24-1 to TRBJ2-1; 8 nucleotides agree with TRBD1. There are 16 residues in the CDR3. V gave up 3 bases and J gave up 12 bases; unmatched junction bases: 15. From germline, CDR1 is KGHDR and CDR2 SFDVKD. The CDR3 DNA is TGTGCCACCAGTGATCCAACAGGGGGAGACCGGAGAAGGCAGTTCTTC. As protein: CATSDPTGGDRRRQFF.

The CDR3 coding sequence is TGTGCCAGCTCACCAGGATTGCTAGCGGGATTGAAGGGGTCGCGGACGACCTCCTACGAGCAGTACTTC. This translates into CASSPGLLAGLKGSRTTSYEQYF. The V and J genes are TRBV18 and TRBJ2-7, with 9 nucleotides matching TRBD2. The V and J ends lost 2 bases and 0 bases, in that order; junction bases with no gene match: 26. The germline CDR1 and CDR2 sequences are KGHSH and LQKENI. The CDR3 consists of 23 residues. The full variable domain, completed using reference TRBV18 and TRBJ2-7, is NAGVMQNPRHLVRRRGQEARLRCSPMKGHSHVYWYRQLPEEGLKFMVYLQKENIIDESGMPKERFSAEFPKEGPSILRIQQVVRGDSAAYFCASSPGLLAGLKGSRTTSYEQYFGPGTRLTVT.

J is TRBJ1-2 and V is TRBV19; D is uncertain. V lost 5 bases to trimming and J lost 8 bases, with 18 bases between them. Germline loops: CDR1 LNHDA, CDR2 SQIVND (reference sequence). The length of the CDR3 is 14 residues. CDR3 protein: CASSRQPYLEGYTF. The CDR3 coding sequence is TGTGCCAGTAGTCGGCAGCCCTACTTGGAGGGCTACACCTTC.

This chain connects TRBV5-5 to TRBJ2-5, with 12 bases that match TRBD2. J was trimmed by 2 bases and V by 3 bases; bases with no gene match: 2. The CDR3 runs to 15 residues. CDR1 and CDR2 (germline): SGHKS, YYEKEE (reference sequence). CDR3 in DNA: TGTGCCAGCAGCTCCCTAGCGGGAGGGCAAGAGACCCAGTACTTC. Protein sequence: CASSSLAGGQETQYF.

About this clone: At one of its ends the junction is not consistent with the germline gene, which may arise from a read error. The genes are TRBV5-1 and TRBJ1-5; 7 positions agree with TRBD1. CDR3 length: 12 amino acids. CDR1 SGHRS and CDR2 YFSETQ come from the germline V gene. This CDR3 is CASSLKGGTEDF. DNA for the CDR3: TGCGCCAGCAGCTTGAAAGGGGGCACGGAGGATTTT.

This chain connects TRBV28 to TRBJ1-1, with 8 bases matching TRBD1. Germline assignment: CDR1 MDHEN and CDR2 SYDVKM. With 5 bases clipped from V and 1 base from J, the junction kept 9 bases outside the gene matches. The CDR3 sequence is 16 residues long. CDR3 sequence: CASSHLRGRKNTEAFF. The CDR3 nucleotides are TGTGCCAGCAGTCACCTCAGGGGGCGGAAGAACACTGAAGCTTTCTTT. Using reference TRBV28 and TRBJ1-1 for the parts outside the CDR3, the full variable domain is DVKVTQSSRYLVKRTGEKVFLECVQDMDHENMFWYRQDPGLGLRLIYFSYDVKMKEKGDIPEGYSVSREKKERFSLILESASTNQTSMYLCASSHLRGRKNTEAFFGQGTRLTVV.

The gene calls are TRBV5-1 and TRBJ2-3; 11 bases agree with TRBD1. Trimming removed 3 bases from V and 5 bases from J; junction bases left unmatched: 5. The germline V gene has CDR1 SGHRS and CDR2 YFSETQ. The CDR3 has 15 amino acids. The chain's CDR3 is CASSSGQGARDTQYF. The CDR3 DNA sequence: TGCGCCAGCAGCTCAGGACAGGGGGCAAGAGATACGCAGTATTTT.

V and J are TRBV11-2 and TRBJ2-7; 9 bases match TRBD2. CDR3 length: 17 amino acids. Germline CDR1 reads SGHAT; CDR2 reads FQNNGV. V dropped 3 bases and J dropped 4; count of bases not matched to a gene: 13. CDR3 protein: CASSFKGGSGRSYEQYF. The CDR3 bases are TGTGCCAGCAGCTTCAAGGGGGGTAGCGGGAGATCGTACGAGCAGTACTTC.

As DNA, the CDR3 is TGCGCCAGTGGCCGTGATAATGAAAAACTGTTTTTT. Amino acids: CASGRDNEKLFF. The chain recombines TRBV4-1 with TRBJ1-4; D not certain. The CDR3 totals 12 residues. The germline V and J ends were trimmed by 9 bases and 4 bases, with 9 bases remaining between them. Germline V gene data show CDR1 as MGHRA and CDR2 as YSYEKL.

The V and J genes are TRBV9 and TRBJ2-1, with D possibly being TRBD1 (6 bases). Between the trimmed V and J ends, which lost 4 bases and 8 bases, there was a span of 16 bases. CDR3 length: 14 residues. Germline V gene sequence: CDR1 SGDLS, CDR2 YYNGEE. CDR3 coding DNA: TGTGCCAGCAGCAGATCCGGGACATCAGATGAGCAGTTCTTC. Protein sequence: CASSRSGTSDEQFF.

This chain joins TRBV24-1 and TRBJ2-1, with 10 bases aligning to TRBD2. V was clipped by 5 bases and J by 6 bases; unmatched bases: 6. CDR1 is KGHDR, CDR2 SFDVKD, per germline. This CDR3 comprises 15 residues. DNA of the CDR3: TGTGCCACCAGTGGTAGAACTAGCGGGACCAATGAGCAGTTCTTC. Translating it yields CATSGRTSGTNEQFF.

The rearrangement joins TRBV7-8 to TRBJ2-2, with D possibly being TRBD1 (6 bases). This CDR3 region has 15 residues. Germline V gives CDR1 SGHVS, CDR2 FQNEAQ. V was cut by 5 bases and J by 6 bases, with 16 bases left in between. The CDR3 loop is CASSPPYREPGELFF. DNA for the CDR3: TGTGCCAGCAGCCCGCCATACAGGGAACCCGGGGAGCTGTTTTTT.

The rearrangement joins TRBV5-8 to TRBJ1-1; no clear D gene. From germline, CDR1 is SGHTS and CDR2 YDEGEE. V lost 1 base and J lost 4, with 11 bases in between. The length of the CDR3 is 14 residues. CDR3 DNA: TGTGCCAGCAGCTTGTTGGCAACAGTCACTGAAGCTTTCTTT. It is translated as CASSLLATVTEAFF. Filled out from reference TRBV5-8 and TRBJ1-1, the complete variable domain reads EAGVTQSPTHLIKTRGQQATLRCSPISGHTSVYWYQQALGLGLQFLLWYDEGEERNRGNFPPRFSGRQFPNYSSELNVNALELEDSALYLCASSLLATVTEAFFGQGTRLTVV.

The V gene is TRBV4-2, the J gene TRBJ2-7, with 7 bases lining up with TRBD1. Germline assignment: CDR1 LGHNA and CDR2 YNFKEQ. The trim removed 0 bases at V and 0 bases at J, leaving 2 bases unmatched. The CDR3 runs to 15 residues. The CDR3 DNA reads TGTGCCAGCAGCCAAGAAGCAGGGGGCTCCTACGAGCAGTACTTC. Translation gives CASSQEAGGSYEQYF.

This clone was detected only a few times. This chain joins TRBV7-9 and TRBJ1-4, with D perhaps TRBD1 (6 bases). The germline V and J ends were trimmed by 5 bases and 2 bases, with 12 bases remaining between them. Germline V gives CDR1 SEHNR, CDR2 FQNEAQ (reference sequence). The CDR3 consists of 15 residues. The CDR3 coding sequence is TGTGCCAGCAGCGTCGTGGACAGCACTAATGAAAAACTGTTTTTT. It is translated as CASSVVDSTNEKLFF.

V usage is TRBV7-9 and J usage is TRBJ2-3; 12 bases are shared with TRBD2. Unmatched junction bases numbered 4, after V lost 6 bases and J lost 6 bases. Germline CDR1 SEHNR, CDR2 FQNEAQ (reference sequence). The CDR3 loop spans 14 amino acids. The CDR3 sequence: CASRGLAGEDTQYF. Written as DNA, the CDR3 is TGTGCCAGCAGGGGACTAGCGGGTGAGGATACGCAGTATTTT. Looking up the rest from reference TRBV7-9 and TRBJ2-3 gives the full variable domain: DTGVSQNPRHKITKRGQNVTFRCDPISEHNRLYWYRQTLGQGPEFLTYFQNEAQLEKSRLLSDRFSAERPKGSFSTLEIQRTEQGDSAMYLCASRGLAGEDTQYFGPGTRLTVL.

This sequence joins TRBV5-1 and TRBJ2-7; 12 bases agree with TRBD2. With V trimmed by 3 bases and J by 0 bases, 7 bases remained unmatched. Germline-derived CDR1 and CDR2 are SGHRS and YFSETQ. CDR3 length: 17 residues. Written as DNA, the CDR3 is TGCGCCAGCAGCTCCTTTGCGACTAGCGGGAGCTCCTACGAGCAGTACTTC. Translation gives CASSSFATSGSSYEQYF.

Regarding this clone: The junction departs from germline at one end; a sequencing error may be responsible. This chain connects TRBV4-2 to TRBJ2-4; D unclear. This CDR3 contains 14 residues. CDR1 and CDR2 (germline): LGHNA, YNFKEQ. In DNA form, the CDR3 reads TGTGCCAGCAGCCAAGAGTTAAGAAGCGCTCCTCTCGACTTC. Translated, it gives CASSQELRSAPLDF.

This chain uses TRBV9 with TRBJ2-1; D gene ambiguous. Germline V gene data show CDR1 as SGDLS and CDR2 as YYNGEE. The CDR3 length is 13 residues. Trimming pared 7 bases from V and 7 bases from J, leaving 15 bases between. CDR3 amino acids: CASRPPGGNEQFF. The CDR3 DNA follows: TGTGCCAGCCGCCCTCCAGGTGGGAATGAGCAGTTCTTC.

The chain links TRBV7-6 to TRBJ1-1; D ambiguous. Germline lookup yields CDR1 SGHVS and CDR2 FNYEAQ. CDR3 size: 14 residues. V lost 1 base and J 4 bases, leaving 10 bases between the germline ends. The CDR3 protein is CASSLVPGSTEAFF. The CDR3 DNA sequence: TGTGCCAGCAGCTTAGTCCCGGGGAGCACTGAAGCTTTCTTT. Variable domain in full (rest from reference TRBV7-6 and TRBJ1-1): GAGVSQSPRYKVTKRGQDVALRCDPISGHVSLYWYRQALGQGPEFLTYFNYEAQQDKSGLPNDRFSAERPEGSISTLTIQRTEQRDSAMYRCASSLVPGSTEAFFGQGTRLTVV.